This TCR beta chain originates from a study of T cell changes during pregnancy in multiple sclerosis. Sequencing was performed with immunoSEQ multiplex PCR; in TCRdb, only in-frame clones are kept and a portion is missing. The profile shows about 36,000 clones, 90% to 95% of them singletons. V lost 6 bases and J lost 7; bases outside the gene matches: 12. Per the germline V gene, CDR1 is SNHLY and CDR2 is FYNNEI. The CDR3 length is 14 residues. This clonotype originated in a female donor with multiple sclerosis, enrolled in a pregnancy study. The chain combines TRBV2 with TRBJ2-7; TRBD1 agrees at 7 bases. Sequencing was performed on CD4+ T cells from peripheral blood mononuclear cells, taken after pregnancy. CDR3 protein: CASSPRTGLWEQYF. The CDR3 nucleotides read TGTGCCAGCAGCCCGAGGACAGGACTGTGGGAGCAGTACTTC.